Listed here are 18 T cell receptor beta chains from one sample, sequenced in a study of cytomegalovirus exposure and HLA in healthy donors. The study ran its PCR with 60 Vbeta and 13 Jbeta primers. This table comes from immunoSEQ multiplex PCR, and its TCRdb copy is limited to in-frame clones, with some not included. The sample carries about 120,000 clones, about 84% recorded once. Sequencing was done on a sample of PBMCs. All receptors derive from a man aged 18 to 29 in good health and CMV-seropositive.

The CDR3, as DNA: TGCGCCGCGGGGGACAGGGGGGTCTACGAGCAGTACTTC. Encoded protein: CAAGDRGVYEQYF. This chain links TRBV10-2 with TRBJ2-7, with 11 nucleotides matching TRBD1. This CDR3 spans 13 amino acids. The V gene end was trimmed by 11 bases and the J gene end by 3 bases; junction bases not matched to a gene: 6. The germline CDR1 and CDR2 sequences are WSHSY and SAAADI.

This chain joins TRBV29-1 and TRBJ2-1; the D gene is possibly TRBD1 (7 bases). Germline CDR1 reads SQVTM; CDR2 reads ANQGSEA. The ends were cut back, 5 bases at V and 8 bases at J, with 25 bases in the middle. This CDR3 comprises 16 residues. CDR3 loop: CSVRVQGGPYEDEQFF. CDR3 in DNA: TGCAGCGTTAGGGTCCAGGGGGGCCCATATGAGGATGAGCAGTTCTTC.

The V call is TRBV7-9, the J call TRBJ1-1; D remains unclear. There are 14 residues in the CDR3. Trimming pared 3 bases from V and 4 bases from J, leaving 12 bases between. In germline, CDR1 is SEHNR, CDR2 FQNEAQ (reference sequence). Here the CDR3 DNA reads TGTGCCAGCAGCTTCATGAGGGCGGGCACTGAAGCTTTCTTT. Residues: CASSFMRAGTEAFF.

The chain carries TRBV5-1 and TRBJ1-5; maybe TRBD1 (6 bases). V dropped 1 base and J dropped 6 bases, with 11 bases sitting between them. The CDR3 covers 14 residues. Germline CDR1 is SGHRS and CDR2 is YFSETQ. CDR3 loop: CASSLTGFGQPQHF. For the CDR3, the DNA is TGCGCCAGCAGCTTGACAGGGTTCGGTCAGCCCCAGCATTTT.

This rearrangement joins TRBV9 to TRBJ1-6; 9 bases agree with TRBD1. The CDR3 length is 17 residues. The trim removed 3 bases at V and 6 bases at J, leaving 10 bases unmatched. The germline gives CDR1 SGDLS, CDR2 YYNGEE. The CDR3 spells CASSGGGTGWGNSPLHF. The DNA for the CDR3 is TGTGCCAGCAGCGGAGGGGGGACAGGGTGGGGTAATTCACCCCTCCACTTT.

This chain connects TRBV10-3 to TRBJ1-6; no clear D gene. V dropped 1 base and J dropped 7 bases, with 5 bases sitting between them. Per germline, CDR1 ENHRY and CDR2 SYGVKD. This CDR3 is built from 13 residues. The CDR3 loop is CAISELINSPLHF. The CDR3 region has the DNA TGTGCCATCAGTGAGTTAATCAATTCACCCCTCCACTTT.

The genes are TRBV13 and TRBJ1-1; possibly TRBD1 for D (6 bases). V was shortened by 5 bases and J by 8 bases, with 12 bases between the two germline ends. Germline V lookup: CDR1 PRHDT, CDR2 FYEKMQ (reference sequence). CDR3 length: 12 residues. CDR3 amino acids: CASSTRQAEAFF. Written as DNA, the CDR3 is TGTGCCAGCAGCACCCGACAGGCCGAAGCTTTCTTT.

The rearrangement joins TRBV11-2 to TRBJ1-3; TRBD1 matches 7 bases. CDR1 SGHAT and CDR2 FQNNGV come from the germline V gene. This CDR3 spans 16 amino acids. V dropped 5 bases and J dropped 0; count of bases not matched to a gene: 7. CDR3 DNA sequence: TGTGCCAGCAGCCCCTGGACAGGCGTCTCTGGAAACACCATATATTTT. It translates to CASSPWTGVSGNTIYF.

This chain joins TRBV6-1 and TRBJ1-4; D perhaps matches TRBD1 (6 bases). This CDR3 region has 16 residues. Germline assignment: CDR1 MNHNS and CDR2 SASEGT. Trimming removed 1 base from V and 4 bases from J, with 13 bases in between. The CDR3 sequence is CASSEVGQSYNEKLFF. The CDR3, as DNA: TGTGCCAGCAGTGAAGTCGGACAGAGTTATAATGAAAAACTGTTTTTT.

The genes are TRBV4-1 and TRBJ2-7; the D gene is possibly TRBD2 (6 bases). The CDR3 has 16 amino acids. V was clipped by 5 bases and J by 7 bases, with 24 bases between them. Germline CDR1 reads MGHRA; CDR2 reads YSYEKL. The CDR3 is CASSGSPEGPLEEQYF. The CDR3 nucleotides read TGCGCCAGCAGCGGGTCTCCGGAGGGGCCCTTAGAGGAGCAGTACTTC.

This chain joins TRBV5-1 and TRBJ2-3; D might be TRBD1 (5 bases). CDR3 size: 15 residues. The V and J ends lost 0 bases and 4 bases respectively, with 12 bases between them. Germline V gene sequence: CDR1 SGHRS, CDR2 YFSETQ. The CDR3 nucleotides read TGCGCCAGCAGCTTGGTTTCCAGGGTCCCAGATACGCAGTATTTT. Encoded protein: CASSLVSRVPDTQYF.

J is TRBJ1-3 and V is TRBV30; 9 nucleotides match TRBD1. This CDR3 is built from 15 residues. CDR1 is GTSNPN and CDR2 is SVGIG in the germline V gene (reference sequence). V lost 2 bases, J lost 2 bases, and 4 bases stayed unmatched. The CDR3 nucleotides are TGTGCCTGGAGTCGGGACAGGGAGGCTGGAAACACCATATATTTT. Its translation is CAWSRDREAGNTIYF.

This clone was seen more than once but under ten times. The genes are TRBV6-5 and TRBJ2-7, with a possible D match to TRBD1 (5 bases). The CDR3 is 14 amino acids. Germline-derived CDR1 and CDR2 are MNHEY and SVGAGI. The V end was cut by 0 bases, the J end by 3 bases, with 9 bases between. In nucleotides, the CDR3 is TGTGCCAGCAGTTACTCGACAGCAATCTACGAGCAGTACTTC. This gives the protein CASSYSTAIYEQYF.

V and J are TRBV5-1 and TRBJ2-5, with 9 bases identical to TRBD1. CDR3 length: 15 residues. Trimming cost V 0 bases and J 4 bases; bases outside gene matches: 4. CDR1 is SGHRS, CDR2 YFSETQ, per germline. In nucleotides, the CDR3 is TGCGCCAGCAGCTTGGATGGACAGGGGCGAGAGACCCAGTACTTC. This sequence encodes CASSLDGQGRETQYF.

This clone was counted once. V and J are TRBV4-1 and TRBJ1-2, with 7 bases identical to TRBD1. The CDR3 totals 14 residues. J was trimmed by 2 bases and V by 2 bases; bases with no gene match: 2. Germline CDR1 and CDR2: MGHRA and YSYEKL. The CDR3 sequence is CASSQQGQNYGYTF. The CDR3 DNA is TGCGCCAGCAGCCAACAGGGACAGAACTATGGCTACACCTTC.

The CDR3: CASSQVVGPGDTQYF. The DNA of the CDR3 is TGTGCCAGCAGCCAAGTGGTGGGTCCCGGGGATACGCAGTATTTT. The rearrangement links TRBV14 to TRBJ2-3; D is unresolved. There are 15 residues in the CDR3. Germline V gene lookup returns CDR1 SGHDN and CDR2 FVKESK. V lost 1 base to trimming and J lost 6 bases, with 14 bases between them.

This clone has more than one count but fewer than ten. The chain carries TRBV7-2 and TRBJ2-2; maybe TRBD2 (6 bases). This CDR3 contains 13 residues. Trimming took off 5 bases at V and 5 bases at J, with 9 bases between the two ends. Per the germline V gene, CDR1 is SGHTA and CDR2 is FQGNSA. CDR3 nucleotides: TGTGCCAGCAGCGGACTAAGAACCGGGGAGCTGTTTTTT. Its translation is CASSGLRTGELFF.

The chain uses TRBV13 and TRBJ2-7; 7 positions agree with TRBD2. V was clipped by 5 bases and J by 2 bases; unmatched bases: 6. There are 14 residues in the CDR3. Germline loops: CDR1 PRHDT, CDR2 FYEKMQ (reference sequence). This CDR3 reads CASSKRGIPYEQYF. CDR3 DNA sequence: TGTGCCAGCAGCAAGCGGGGAATACCCTACGAGCAGTACTTC.